This is a list of T cell receptor beta chains from one sample in a study of blood T cell repertoires in COVID-19. Here immunoSEQ multiplex PCR was the method, and the copy in TCRdb shows in-frame clones only, minus some. The data hold roughly 250,000 clones, with around 83% observed a single time. The sequencing sample was made of peripheral blood. Every receptor here comes from a woman older than 75 with acute or convalescent COVID-19. Each CDR3 is given with its conserved first and last residue. A D gene is named only where the DNA matches it firmly. A row's size may be missing; if present it is once, few, many or a size class.

D gene	J gene	clone size	V gene	CDR3 protein	CDR3 DNA
TRBD1	TRBJ2-7	.	TRBV29-1	CSVGDRVYEQYF	TGCAGCGTCGGCGACAGGGTCTACGAGCAGTACTTC
.	TRBJ1-4	.	TRBV29-1	CSVERGLGEKLFF	TGCAGCGTTGAAAGGGGCCTAGGCGAAAAACTGTTTTTT
.	TRBJ1-6	.	TRBV18	CASSPSASSYNSPLHF	TGTGCCAGCTCACCATCCGCGAGCTCCTATAATTCACCCCTCCACTTT
TRBD1	TRBJ2-1	.	TRBV18	CASSPRGSTGVYDNEQFF	TGTGCCAGCTCTCCAAGGGGTAGTACAGGGGTGTACGACAATGAGCAGTTCTTC
.	TRBJ2-1	.	TRBV18	CASSPVGRSEQFF	TGTGCCAGCTCACCAGTGGGGAGGAGTGAGCAGTTCTTC
TRBD1	TRBJ1-2	.	TRBV28	CASSLYPDRTTNYGYTF	TGTGCCAGCAGTTTATACCCGGACAGGACCACTAACTATGGCTACACCTTC
.	TRBJ2-7	few	TRBV18	CASSPPGTGNF	TGTGCCAGCTCACCACCTGGCACAGGTAACTTC
TRBD2	TRBJ2-3	.	TRBV19	CASSSRTSGGAIDTQYF	TGTGCCAGTAGTTCTCGGACTAGCGGGGGGGCAATAGATACGCAGTATTTT
TRBD1	TRBJ1-3	once	TRBV5-6	CASSLLYRGIDSGNTIYF	TGTGCCAGCAGCTTATTGTACAGGGGGATTGACTCTGGAAACACCATATATTTT
TRBD2	TRBJ2-7	.	TRBV2	CASSVSGVSSYEQYF	TGTGCCAGCAGTGTTAGCGGGGTTAGCTCCTACGAGCAGTACTTC
TRBD1	TRBJ1-2	.	TRBV6-6	CASSATRDSLYGYTF	TGTGCCAGCAGTGCCACTCGGGACAGTCTCTATGGCTACACCTTC
TRBD1	TRBJ1-3	.	TRBV11-2	CASSSLTGTGANTIYF	TGTGCCAGCAGCTCATTAACCGGGACAGGGGCCAACACCATATATTTT
TRBD1	TRBJ1-3	.	TRBV19	CASSILMGQISGNTIYF	TGTGCCAGTAGTATCCTGATGGGACAGATCTCTGGAAACACCATATATTTT
.	TRBJ1-4	.	TRBV5-1	CASSLAREGGNEKLFF	TGCGCCAGCAGCTTGGCCAGAGAGGGAGGAAATGAAAAACTGTTTTTT
TRBD2	TRBJ2-7	.	TRBV7-9	CASSPLTSGAYEQYF	TGTGCCAGCAGCCCACTGACTAGCGGGGCCTACGAGCAGTACTTC
TRBD1	TRBJ2-4	.	TRBV6-1	CASSEAQGTGDRLAKNIQYF	TGTGCCAGCAGTGAAGCGCAGGGGACAGGGGATCGACTAGCCAAAAACATTCAGTACTTC
.	TRBJ2-5	.	TRBV15	CATSRTYRAQETQYF	TGTGCCACCAGCAGAACCTACAGGGCGCAAGAGACCCAGTACTTC
.	TRBJ2-2	once	TRBV6-6	CASSYAPANTGELFF	TGTGCCAGCAGTTACGCCCCGGCGAACACCGGGGAGCTGTTTTTT
.	TRBJ1-4	.	TRBV3-1/TRBV3-2	CASSPIQRSNEKLFF	TGTGCCAGCAGCCCCATCCAGCGTTCGAATGAAAAACTGTTTTTT
.	TRBJ2-7	.	TRBV3-1/TRBV3-2	CASSRKRGSPYEQYF	TGTGCCAGCAGCCGAAAACGGGGGTCCCCCTACGAGCAGTACTTC
.	TRBJ1-1	.	TRBV28	CAAARSGVTEAFF	TGTGCCGCAGCGAGGAGTGGCGTCACTGAAGCTTTCTTT
.	TRBJ1-1	.	TRBV11-3	CASSPEQGNTEAFF	TGTGCCAGCAGCCCCGAACAGGGGAACACTGAAGCTTTCTTT
TRBD1	TRBJ1-5	.	TRBV6-6	CASSYQGQGLQPQHF	TGTGCCAGCAGTTACCAGGGACAGGGCCTTCAGCCCCAGCATTTT
.	TRBJ2-1	.	TRBV7-2	CASSLGNRHNEQFF	TGTGCCAGCAGCTTAGGGAACAGACACAATGAGCAGTTCTTC
TRBD1	TRBJ1-2	.	TRBV2	CASSWDRGRGGYTF	TGTGCCAGCAGTTGGGACAGGGGGCGCGGGGGCTACACCTTC
TRBD1	TRBJ1-6	.	TRBV18	CASSQQGADSPLHF	TGTGCCAGCTCACAGCAGGGGGCAGATTCACCCCTCCACTTT
.	TRBJ1-6	.	TRBV6-5	CASSTGHLGSPLHF	TGTGCCAGCAGCACAGGACACTTAGGGTCACCCCTCCACTTT
.	TRBJ1-5	.	TRBV5-1	CASSQDTGNQPQHF	TGCGCCAGCAGCCAGGACACCGGGAATCAGCCCCAGCATTTT
.	TRBJ2-3	.	TRBV7-2	CASSLAQRDTQYF	TGTGCCAGCAGCTTAGCCCAGCGGGATACGCAGTATTTT
.	TRBJ1-2	few	TRBV3-1/TRBV3-2	CASSNRVGYTF	TGTGCCAGCAGCAACAGGGTTGGCTACACCTTC
.	TRBJ2-1	.	TRBV5-6	CASSSSGVSSYNEQFF	TGTGCCAGCAGCTCCTCGGGGGTCAGCTCCTACAATGAGCAGTTCTTC
.	TRBJ2-1	.	TRBV10-3	CAIRTPQGMNEQFF	TGTGCCATCAGGACGCCTCAGGGGATGAATGAGCAGTTCTTC
.	TRBJ2-7	.	TRBV10-3	CATNPTGRRNYEQYF	TGTGCCACCAATCCTACAGGGCGAAGGAACTACGAGCAGTACTTC
TRBD2	TRBJ2-1	once	TRBV7-3	CASSFASGGAINEQFF	TGTGCCAGCAGCTTCGCTAGCGGGGGGGCTATAAATGAGCAGTTCTTC
.	TRBJ1-1	.	TRBV7-9	CASSKTGVGTEAFF	TGTGCCAGCAGCAAGACAGGTGTGGGCACTGAAGCTTTCTTT
.	TRBJ1-5	.	TRBV18	CASSPVRDQPQHF	TGTGCCAGCTCACCAGTTCGGGATCAGCCCCAGCATTTT
.	TRBJ1-1	.	TRBV7-3	CASSFSVNTEAFF	TGTGCCAGCAGCTTCAGCGTGAACACTGAAGCTTTCTTT
.	TRBJ2-3	.	TRBV3-1/TRBV3-2	CASTTGFADTQYF	TGTGCCAGCACGACGGGGTTCGCAGATACGCAGTATTTT
.	TRBJ1-5	.	TRBV19	CASSTPGALGNQPQHF	TGTGCCAGTAGTACCCCTGGGGCCCTTGGCAATCAGCCCCAGCATTTT
.	TRBJ1-1	once	TRBV5-6	CASSVRQIVRTEAFF	TGTGCCAGCAGCGTCCGACAGATCGTGAGGACTGAAGCTTTCTTT
TRBD1	TRBJ2-5	.	TRBV2	CASRGDRGRETQYF	TGTGCCAGCAGGGGGGACAGGGGGCGAGAGACCCAGTACTTC
.	TRBJ1-5	.	TRBV5-1	CASSLRPMQGDQPQHF	TGCGCCAGCAGCTTGCGGCCCATGCAAGGGGATCAGCCCCAGCATTTT
TRBD1	TRBJ1-1	.	TRBV6-5	CASSRTGGGTEAFF	TGTGCCAGCAGTAGAACAGGGGGCGGGACTGAAGCTTTCTTT
TRBD1	TRBJ2-1	.	TRBV13	CASSWSGGNEQFF	TGTGCCAGCAGCTGGTCAGGGGGCAATGAGCAGTTCTTC
TRBD1	TRBJ1-6	.	TRBV6-5	CASRMTGIRSPLHF	TGTGCCAGCAGGATGACAGGGATTCGATCACCCCTCCACTTT
TRBD1	TRBJ2-7	.	TRBV28	CASSVRQGGNEQYF	TGTGCCAGCAGTGTACGACAGGGGGGCAACGAGCAGTACTTC
TRBD1	TRBJ1-1	.	TRBV27	CASRLRDRGWGMNTEAFF	TGTGCCAGCAGATTACGGGACAGGGGGTGGGGAATGAACACTGAAGCTTTCTTT
TRBD1	TRBJ2-2	.	TRBV5-1	CASSRDRANTGELFF	TGCGCCAGCAGCCGAGACAGGGCGAACACCGGGGAGCTGTTTTTT